This T cell receptor beta chain emerged from a study of shared clonotypes between healthy human individuals. Of note for this clone: Additional DNA sequences in this sample encode the identical CDR3.

The protocol was immunoSEQ multiplex PCR, while the TCRdb copy is restricted to in-frame clones and leaves out a portion. The sample has about 340,000 clones, more than 60% seen once. V lost 0 bases, J lost 6 bases, and 14 bases lay in between. The CDR3 consists of 15 residues. Germline V gives CDR1 SGDLS, CDR2 YYNGEE. The clonotype originates from a man in his thirties or forties in good health. Sequencing was performed on memory CD4+ T cells sorted from blood. Subset indicated: CD45RA-negative fraction. The rearrangement joins TRBV9 to TRBJ2-3; no reliable D call. The CDR3 region is CASSVGTIRTDTQYF. Here the CDR3 DNA reads TGTGCCAGCAGCGTAGGGACGATAAGAACGGATACGCAGTATTTT.